This T cell receptor (beta chain) was sequenced in a study of CD8 T cells in ankylosing spondylitis. One entry per CDR3 protein results from TCRdb running MiXCR on the 5' RACE reads. The sample has around 340,000 distinct CDR3 sequences; around 20% are singletons. Whole-study findings and limits: Clones tied to disease were said to be significantly enriched in matched ankylosing spondylitis synovial fluid.

A few counts support this clonotype. Its antigen remains unidentified. What was sequenced was blood, either unsorted or a sorted T cell fraction (not recorded which). This sequence originates from a male donor with ankylosing spondylitis or in good health (not recorded which).

The DNA of the CDR3 is TGTGCCAGCAGTTTGAGGGGGCGCTCGGGGGAGCTGTTTTTT. It is translated as CASSLRGRSGELFF. The J gene is TRBJ2-2, the V gene TRBV28; 7 bases map to TRBD1. Trimming took 3 bases from V and 8 from J; bases not matched to a gene: 6. This CDR3 is 14 amino acids long. Germline lookup yields CDR1 MDHEN and CDR2 SYDVKM.